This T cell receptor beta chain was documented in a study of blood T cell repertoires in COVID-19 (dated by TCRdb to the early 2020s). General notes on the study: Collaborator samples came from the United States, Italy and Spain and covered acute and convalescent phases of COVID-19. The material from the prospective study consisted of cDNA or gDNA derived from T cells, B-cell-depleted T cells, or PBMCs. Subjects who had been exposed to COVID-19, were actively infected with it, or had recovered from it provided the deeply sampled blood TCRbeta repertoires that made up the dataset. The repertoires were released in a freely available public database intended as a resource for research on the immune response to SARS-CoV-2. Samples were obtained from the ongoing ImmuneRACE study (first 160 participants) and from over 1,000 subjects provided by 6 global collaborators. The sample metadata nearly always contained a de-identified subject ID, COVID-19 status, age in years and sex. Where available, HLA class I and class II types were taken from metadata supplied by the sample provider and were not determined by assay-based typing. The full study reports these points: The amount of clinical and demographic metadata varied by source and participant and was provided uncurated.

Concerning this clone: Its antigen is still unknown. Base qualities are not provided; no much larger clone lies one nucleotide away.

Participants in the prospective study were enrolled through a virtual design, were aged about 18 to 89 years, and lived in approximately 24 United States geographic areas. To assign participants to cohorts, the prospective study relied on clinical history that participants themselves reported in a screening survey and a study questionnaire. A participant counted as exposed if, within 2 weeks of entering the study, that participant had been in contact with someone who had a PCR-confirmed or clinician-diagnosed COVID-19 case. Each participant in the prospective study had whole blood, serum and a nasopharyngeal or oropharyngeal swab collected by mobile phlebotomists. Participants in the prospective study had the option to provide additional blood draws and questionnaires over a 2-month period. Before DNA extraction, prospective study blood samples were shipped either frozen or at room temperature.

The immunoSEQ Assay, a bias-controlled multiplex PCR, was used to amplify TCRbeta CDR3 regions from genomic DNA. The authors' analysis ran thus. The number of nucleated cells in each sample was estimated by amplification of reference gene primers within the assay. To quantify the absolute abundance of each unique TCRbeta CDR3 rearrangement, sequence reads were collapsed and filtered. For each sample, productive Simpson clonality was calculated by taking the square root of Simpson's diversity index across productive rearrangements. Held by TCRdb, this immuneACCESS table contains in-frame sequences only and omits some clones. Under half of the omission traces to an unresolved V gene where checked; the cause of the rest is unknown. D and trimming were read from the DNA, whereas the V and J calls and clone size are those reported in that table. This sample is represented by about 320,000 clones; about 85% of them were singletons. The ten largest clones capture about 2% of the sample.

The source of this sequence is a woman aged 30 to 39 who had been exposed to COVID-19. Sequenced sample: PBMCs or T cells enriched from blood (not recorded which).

CDR3 loop: CASGGQPRGLYGYTF. DNA sequence: TGTGCCAGCGGGGGACAGCCAAGGGGATTATATGGCTACACCTTC. This chain joins TRBV6-5 to TRBJ1-2, and 7 junctional nucleotides match TRBD1. The germline V and J ends show losses of 8 bases and 5 bases respectively, and no gene match explains 14 bases of the junction. CDR1 MNHEY and CDR2 SVGAGI were looked up in the germline V gene. Including cysteine and phenylalanine, the CDR3 has 15 amino acids. The only DNA kept is the CDR3, 45 bases in frame from the first base.